These T cell receptor beta chains were read from a single sample in a study of T cell repertoires in cytomegalovirus infection. From the reads, TCRdb called clonotypes with MiXCR, one entry per CDR3 protein. The sample has about 770,000 distinct CDR3 sequences, about 29% seen once. Their specific antigens are unknown. This sample comprised cultured CD8+ T cells from PBMCs, obtained from culture after CMV antigen stimulation. The receptors derive from a human donor in good health (CMV status not recorded). Some clones in this sample may be carry-over from other donors' samples. Each CDR3 is given with its conserved first and last residue. D genes are given only for firm matches. The size field is filled for only some rows; it gives once, few, many or a size class.

>TRBV12-3/TRBV12-4|TRBJ1-6|15|.|many
CASSLGAGENSPLHF
TGTGCCAGCAGTTTAGGGGCAGGGGAAAATTCACCCCTCCACTTT
>TRBV7-9|TRBJ1-2|15|.|few
CASSSISGGNYGYTF
TGTGCCAGCAGCTCCATCTCGGGGGGTAACTATGGCTACACCTTC
>TRBV9|TRBJ1-1|12|.|.
CASSPVRGRAFF
TGTGCCAGCAGCCCCGTCCGGGGACGAGCTTTCTTT
>TRBV2|TRBJ2-3|14|.|few
CASKREASTDTQYF
TGTGCCAGCAAGAGAGAGGCCAGCACAGATACGCAGTATTTT
>TRBV7-2|TRBJ2-5|19|TRBD2|many
CASSLGLWARGGYQETQYF
TGTGCCAGCAGCTTAGGTTTATGGGCGCGGGGGGGGTACCAAGAGACCCAGTACTTC
>TRBV7-8|TRBJ2-2|18|TRBD2|.
CASSLTPLAGGRTGELFF
TGTGCCAGCAGCCTAACCCCACTAGCGGGGGGGCGCACCGGGGAGCTGTTTTTT
>TRBV20-1|TRBJ2-2|15|.|.
CSARASFGRTGELFF
TGCAGTGCTAGAGCCTCATTTGGGCGTACTGGGGAGCTGTTTTTT
>TRBV20-1|TRBJ2-5|11|.|few
CSAGAGETQYF
TGCAGTGCTGGGGCGGGGGAGACCCAGTACTTC
>TRBV28|TRBJ2-2|17|TRBD1|once
CASSLFGQGPDTGELFF
TGTGCCAGCAGTTTATTTGGACAGGGACCTGACACCGGGGAGCTGTTTTTT
>TRBV7-2|TRBJ1-1|17|TRBD1|many
CASSPFGGTGDGTEAFF
TGTGCCAGCAGTCCCTTTGGGGGGACAGGGGATGGAACTGAAGCTTTCTTT
>TRBV19|TRBJ2-5|14|TRBD1|once
CASSIGWQGETRHF
TGTGCCAGTAGTATAGGTTGGCAGGGGGAGACCCGGCACTTC
>TRBV18|TRBJ2-1|15|TRBD1|.
CASSLDRGKYNEQFF
TGTGCCAGCTCTCTAGACAGGGGGAAATACAATGAGCAGTTCTTC
>TRBV15|TRBJ1-1|16|TRBD1|few
CATSRVLTGAITEAFF
TGTGCCACCAGCAGAGTTCTTACAGGGGCGATAACTGAAGCTTTCTTT
>TRBV6-1|TRBJ1-5|13|.|few
CASSEEGYQPQHF
TGTGCCAGCAGTGAAGAGGGATATCAGCCCCAGCATTTT
>TRBV7-9|TRBJ2-7|15|.|few
CASTVGGGTGYEQYF
TGTGCCAGCACCGTTGGGGGAGGGACAGGCTACGAGCAGTACTTC
>TRBV5-1|TRBJ1-1|14|.|many
CASSLGQTNTEAFF
TGTGCCAGCAGCTTGGGACAAACGAACACTGAAGCTTTCTTT
>TRBV5-5|TRBJ2-2|15|.|.
CASSLLKDYTGELFF
TGTGCCAGCAGCTTGCTTAAAGACTACACCGGGGAGCTGTTTTTT
>TRBV4-3|TRBJ2-2|14|.|few
CASSQGTITGELFF
TGCGCCAGCAGCCAAGGGACAATCACCGGGGAGCTGTTTTTT
>TRBV7-9|TRBJ2-2|15|TRBD1|.
CASSLPQGDTGELFF
TGTGCCAGCAGCTTACCCCAGGGGGACACCGGGGAGCTGTTTTTT
>TRBV29-1|TRBJ2-3|16|.|.
CSVPGGVGLDTDTQYF
TGCAGCGTGCCAGGGGGGGTGGGACTCGACACAGATACGCAGTATTTT
>TRBV7-6|TRBJ1-6|15|TRBD1|many
CASSLGRDRQLALHF
TGTGCCAGCAGCTTGGGAAGGGACAGGCAACTAGCCCTCCACTTT
>TRBV5-4|TRBJ2-7|12|.|.
CASSWGGGEQYF
TGTGCCAGCAGCTGGGGGGGCGGGGAGCAGTACTTC
>TRBV6-6|TRBJ2-3|16|.|few
CASNDWRGPGNDTQYF
TGTGCCAGCAACGACTGGAGGGGCCCCGGGAACGATACGCAGTATTTT
>TRBV7-6|TRBJ2-1|18|.|.
CASSLEARGLPTDNEQFF
TGTGCCAGCAGCTTAGAGGCCAGGGGACTACCTACGGACAATGAGCAGTTCTTC
>TRBV7-2|TRBJ2-3|15|.|.
CASSLVRASTDTQYF
TGTGCCAGCAGCTTAGTCAGGGCTAGCACAGATACGCAGTATTTT
>TRBV15|TRBJ1-1|17|.|.
CATSTPRNRRRYTEAFF
TGTGCCACCAGCACACCTAGAAACAGGAGGAGATACACTGAAGCTTTCTTT
>TRBV7-9|TRBJ1-4|16|.|few
CASSPRSTANNEKLFF
TGTGCCAGCAGCCCCCGGTCGACAGCGAATAATGAAAAACTGTTTTTT
>TRBV5-6|TRBJ2-1|13|.|.
CASSLGNSNEQFF
TGTGCCAGCAGCTTGGGTAACTCCAATGAGCAGTTCTTC
>TRBV29-1|TRBJ2-1|14|TRBD1|.
CSAAGTVMYNEQFF
TGCAGCGCTGCTGGGACAGTAATGTACAATGAGCAGTTCTTC
>TRBV27|TRBJ1-3|13|.|.
CASSDPNKNTIYF
TGTGCCAGCAGTGACCCAAATAAGAACACCATATATTTT
>TRBV24-1|TRBJ2-3|12|.|.
CATSDETDTQYF
TGTGCCACCAGTGATGAAACAGATACGCAGTATTTT
>TRBV19|TRBJ2-1|15|TRBD2|few
CASSIGTSGGNEQFF
TGTGCCAGTAGTATCGGGACTAGCGGGGGTAATGAGCAGTTCTTC
>TRBV4-1|TRBJ1-2|16|.|.
CASSQDSGQQGNGYTF
TGCGCCAGCAGCCAAGATTCTGGTCAGCAAGGAAATGGCTACACCTTC
>TRBV6-5|TRBJ2-5|14|TRBD1|.
CASSNRDSQETQYF
TGTGCCAGCAGCAATCGGGACAGCCAAGAGACCCAGTACTTC
>TRBV15|TRBJ2-2|15|.|few
CATNPSQGPGGELFF
TGTGCCACCAACCCCTCCCAGGGTCCCGGCGGGGAGCTGTTTTTT
>TRBV4-1|TRBJ1-1|14|.|.
CASSQSGFGTEAFF
TGCGCCAGCAGCCAATCAGGGTTTGGAACTGAAGCTTTCTTT
>TRBV7-3|TRBJ2-3|18|TRBD2|.
CASSLLAQVAGDTDTQYF
TGTGCCAGCAGCTTACTGGCCCAAGTAGCGGGGGACACAGATACGCAGTATTTT
>TRBV6-5|TRBJ2-3|16|.|few
CASADSVEPSTDTQYF
TGTGCCAGTGCGGACAGTGTAGAGCCTAGCACAGATACGCAGTATTTT
>TRBV7-2|TRBJ1-5|13|.|many
CASSLNTPQPQHF
TGTGCCAGCAGCTTAAACACTCCTCAGCCCCAGCATTTT
>TRBV6-1|TRBJ1-6|14|.|.
CASSERGPGSPLHF
TGTGCCAGCAGTGAACGGGGGCCGGGTTCACCCCTCCACTTT
>TRBV18|TRBJ2-1|16|TRBD1|.
CASSPGTGGSYNEQFF
TGTGCCAGCTCACCCGGGACAGGGGGGTCCTACAATGAGCAGTTCTTC
>TRBV10-3|TRBJ1-2|14|TRBD1|few
CAISEKGAGYGYTF
TGTGCCATCAGTGAAAAGGGGGCAGGCTATGGCTACACCTTC
>TRBV14|TRBJ2-3|17|TRBD1|.
CASSQARIRGQGDTQYF
TGTGCCAGCAGCCAGGCGAGGATAAGGGGGCAAGGAGATACGCAGTATTTT
>TRBV6-2/TRBV6-3|TRBJ1-6|17|.|.
CASSYSEEEAYNSPLHF
TGTGCCAGCAGTTACTCGGAGGAAGAAGCCTATAATTCACCCCTCCACTTT
>TRBV7-8|TRBJ2-1|15|TRBD1|many
CASSGAGTGPNEQFF
TGTGCCAGCAGCGGAGCCGGGACAGGGCCCAATGAGCAGTTCTTC
>TRBV7-9|TRBJ2-7|15|.|many
CASIPTDKPTYEQYF
TGTGCCAGCATCCCCACGGACAAACCCACCTACGAGCAGTACTTC